This entry lists 11 T cell receptor beta chains sequenced from one sample in a study of vaccination and CD4 T cells after COVID-19. Their recognized antigens are unknown. Noted treatment: approximately 9-day PBMC culture with coronavirus spike peptide pools or control peptides (ViraFEST assay). Cultured CD4+ T cell DNA was sequenced using the Oncomine TCR Beta short-read assay. A single record per CDR3 protein comes from TCRdb applying MiXCR to the PCR reads. The repertoire includes about 4,100 distinct CDR3 sequences, 20% of them detected once, and 25% sits in the top ten. The sample taken for sequencing was CD4+ T cells from blood, cultured in vitro. These receptors were collected from a human donor who had recovered from COVID-19.

This clonotype was counted only a few times. The chain uses TRBV20-1 and TRBJ2-3; TRBD1 agrees at 9 bases. V shed 3 bases and J 5 bases; nucleotides not matched to a gene: 0. The V gene's germline CDR1 is DFQATT and CDR2 SNEGSKA (reference sequence). The CDR3 length is 12 residues. Here the CDR3 reads CSARTGGDTQYF. The CDR3 DNA follows: TGCAGTGCTAGGACAGGGGGAGATACGCAGTATTTT.

This clonotype appeared a few times. The J gene is TRBJ2-3, the V gene TRBV6-5; D is ambiguous. The CDR3 is 15 amino acids. Trimming took off 4 bases at V and 2 bases at J, with 13 bases between the two ends. CDR1 and CDR2 from the germline V gene are MNHEY and SVGAGI. CDR3: CASSSVGSATDTQYF. The CDR3 DNA reads TGTGCCAGCAGTTCCGTGGGCTCCGCCACAGATACGCAGTATTTT.

A few counts support this clonotype. The rearrangement uses TRBV2 and TRBJ2-3; 12 bases fit TRBD2. The CDR3 sequence is 14 residues long. Germline assignment: CDR1 SNHLY and CDR2 FYNNEI. With V trimmed by 5 bases and J by 4 bases, 1 base remained unmatched. The CDR3 sequence is CASSRLAGADTQYF. The CDR3 DNA sequence: TGTGCCAGCAGTCGACTAGCGGGGGCAGATACGCAGTATTTT.

The rearrangement joins TRBV10-3 to TRBJ2-6; D remains unclear. The V and J ends lost 6 bases and 0 bases respectively, with 6 bases between them. There are 14 residues in the CDR3. CDR1 ENHRY and CDR2 SYGVKD come from the germline V gene. The CDR3: CAIRSLSGANVLTF. The CDR3 DNA sequence: TGTGCCATCAGGAGTCTCTCTGGGGCCAACGTCCTGACTTTC.

This clonotype rates as medium-sized. The chain has TRBV7-9 and TRBJ2-5; D ambiguous. Germline loops: CDR1 SEHNR, CDR2 FQNEAQ (reference sequence). This CDR3 region has 14 residues. Deletions cut 0 bases from V and 2 bases from J, with 7 bases between. Here the CDR3 reads CASSLASGQETQYF. The DNA of the CDR3 is TGTGCCAGCAGCTTAGCGTCCGGGCAAGAGACCCAGTACTTC. Full variable domain (outside the CDR3, taken from reference TRBV7-9 and TRBJ2-5): DTGVSQNPRHKITKRGQNVTFRCDPISEHNRLYWYRQTLGQGPEFLTYFQNEAQLEKSRLLSDRFSAERPKGSFSTLEIQRTEQGDSAMYLCASSLASGQETQYFGPGTRLLVL.

This clonotype was found a few times. The rearrangement joins TRBV5-8 to TRBJ1-2; D may be TRBD1 (6 bases). V gave up 3 bases and J gave up 5 bases, with 14 bases separating them. Germline CDR1 and CDR2: SGHTS and YDEGEE. The CDR3 is 14 amino acids. CDR3 loop: CASSSYGQPYGYTF. CDR3 DNA sequence: TGTGCCAGCAGCTCCTACGGACAGCCTTATGGCTACACCTTC.

The chain carries TRBV12-3 or TRBV12-4 and TRBJ2-2, with TRBD2 identical over 12 bases. This CDR3 has 16 amino acids. Trimming at V came to 4 bases and at J to 7 bases, leaving 7 bases not matched to a gene. The DNA of the CDR3 is TGTGCCAGCAGTTCCCTAGCGGGGGGGCCCGGCGGGGAGCTGTTTTTT. It codes for CASSSLAGGPGGELFF.

The CDR3 DNA follows: TGTGCCTGGGGACAGGGCAGCACTGAAGCTTTCTTT. Its translation: CAWGQGSTEAFF. V gene TRBV30 combines with J gene TRBJ1-1; 8 nucleotides agree with TRBD1. There are 12 residues in the CDR3. V lost 5 bases to trimming and J lost 4 bases; unmatched junction nucleotides: 3. Germline CDR1 is GTSNPN and CDR2 is SVGIG (reference sequence).

J is TRBJ2-1 and V is TRBV20-1; 8 nucleotides align to TRBD2. CDR3 length equals 14 residues. J lost 3 bases, V lost 3 bases, and 4 bases had no gene match. The germline V gene has CDR1 DFQATT and CDR2 SNEGSKA (reference sequence). CDR3 bases: TGCAGTGCTAGGGACGGGACTAGCTACAATGAGCAGTTCTTC. Protein product: CSARDGTSYNEQFF.

This clonotype has more than one count but fewer than ten. The chain joins TRBV2 to TRBJ2-3; tentative D call: TRBD2 (5 bases). CDR1 and CDR2 from the germline V gene are SNHLY and FYNNEI. This CDR3 is built from 15 residues. The V gene lost 6 bases and the J gene lost 3 bases, with 16 bases spanning the gap. CDR3 in DNA: TGTGCCAGCAGCAAAGGAGGTCGAAAAACAGATACGCAGTATTTT. Translated: CASSKGGRKTDTQYF.

V gene TRBV20-1 combines with J gene TRBJ2-1; no definite D call. Trimming shortened V by 2 bases and J by 6 bases, and 8 bases separated the two germline ends. Germline loops: CDR1 DFQATT, CDR2 SNEGSKA (reference sequence). CDR3 length: 12 residues. DNA of the CDR3: TGCAGTGCTAGATTGGTGTCCAATGAGCAGTTCTTC. Translating it yields CSARLVSNEQFF.